This passage covers 5 T cell receptor beta chains from one sample sequenced in a study of T cells in Graves' hyperthyroidism and ophthalmopathy. TCR beta CDR3 region amplification was performed from RNA transcripts. HTBI primers were used for first-round RT-PCR of the TCR CDR3. MiXCR was run by TCRdb on the multiplex PCR reads, yielding one entry per CDR3 protein. The sample yields hundreds of thousands of distinct CDR3 sequences, roughly 15% seen once. Sequences were obtained from blood. The receptors here all came from a woman in her thirties or forties with Graves' ophthalmopathy.

This clonotype was seen repeatedly, ten times or more. The chain employs TRBV18 and TRBJ1-2; D is possibly TRBD1 (6 bases). The germline V gene has CDR1 KGHSH and CDR2 LQKENI. V was shortened by 6 bases and J by 9 bases, with 14 bases between the two germline ends. The CDR3 is 12 residues long. CDR3 in DNA: TGTGCCAGCTCTTTGACAGGATTTAGCTACACCTTC. Translation: CASSLTGFSYTF.

This clonotype was recorded a few times. This chain links TRBV14 with TRBJ2-5, with 7 bases fitting TRBD1. CDR1 and CDR2 (germline): SGHDN, FVKESK. The CDR3 loop spans 16 amino acids. V was clipped by 3 bases and J by 5 bases; unmatched bases: 12. CDR3 sequence: CASSHFTGQGEETQYF. CDR3 bases: TGTGCCAGCAGCCACTTCACCGGGCAGGGGGAGGAGACCCAGTACTTC.

This clonotype was seen more than once but under ten times. The chain links TRBV10-3 to TRBJ1-1, with 9 bases matching TRBD1. With V trimmed by 6 bases and J by 1 base, 3 bases remained unmatched. This CDR3 has 14 residues. The germline CDR1 and CDR2 sequences are ENHRY and SYGVKD. CDR3 in amino acids: CAISRQGENTEAFF. The CDR3 DNA is TGTGCCATCAGCCGACAGGGGGAGAACACTGAAGCTTTCTTT.

This clonotype appeared many times. The chain carries TRBV6-2 or TRBV6-3 and TRBJ1-6; D remains unclear. In germline, CDR1 is MNHEY, CDR2 SVGEGT. The V end was cut by 6 bases, the J end by 8 bases, with 17 bases between. CDR3 length: 15 residues. The CDR3 is CASSDTGPTDSPLHF. CDR3 coding DNA: TGTGCCAGCAGCGACACGGGCCCCACGGATTCACCCCTCCACTTT.

This clonotype was picked up many times. The rearrangement uses TRBV7-2 and TRBJ1-3; D is unclear. Germline CDR1 reads SGHTA; CDR2 reads FQGNSA. V shed 2 bases and J shed 3 bases, with 14 bases lying between them. This CDR3 has 16 residues. Here the CDR3 DNA reads TGTGCCAGCAGCTTACGCCTCCCGGCCGATGGAAACACCATATATTTT. This sequence encodes CASSLRLPADGNTIYF.